This is a list of T cell receptor beta chains from one sample in a study of CXCR3-negative and CXCR3-positive naive CD8 T cells. Reanalyzing the 5' RACE reads, TCRdb keeps one entry per CDR3 protein, without DNA. The sample shows 65,000 to 75,000 distinct CDR3 sequences, and 1.5% sits with its ten largest clones. The sample consisted of naive CXCR3- CD8+ T cells from blood. The receptors were sampled from a human donor in good health. Some clones in this sample may be carry-over from other donors' samples. Each CDR3 is given with its conserved first and last residue.

j_call v_call cdr3_aa
TRBJ2-7 TRBV10-1 CASSESSTAGREQYF
TRBJ2-5 TRBV20-1 CSARRGLNQETQYF
TRBJ2-5 TRBV28 CASLGGQETQYF
TRBJ2-1 TRBV12-3/TRBV12-4 CASSHESWAYNEQFF
TRBJ2-7 TRBV28 CASSPRDRVDYEQYF
TRBJ2-1 TRBV7-6 CAVSGEGIVGHNEQFF
TRBJ1-2 TRBV4-1 CASSQSPVGAYYGYTF
TRBJ1-2 TRBV29-1 CSVEDRDRYGYTF
TRBJ2-1 TRBV9 CASSVGRKEQFF
TRBJ2-3 TRBV5-1 CASSFYLTDTQYF
TRBJ2-2 TRBV5-1 CASSYSSNTGELFF
TRBJ2-2 TRBV28 CASSSPQGTSVYGELFF
TRBJ2-1 TRBV27 CASSFWGHEQFF
TRBJ1-6 TRBV20-1 CSANDRGFSPLHF
TRBJ2-7 TRBV7-2 CASSSGLWYEQYF
TRBJ2-1 TRBV7-8 CASSLFVGGSSYNEQFF
TRBJ1-1 TRBV25-1 CASSEARGTEAFF
TRBJ2-7 TRBV5-1 CASSLNPLAGDQYYEQYF
TRBJ2-5 TRBV11-2 CASGGGQETQYF
TRBJ2-5 TRBV28 CASSLAGADNQETQYF
TRBJ2-7 TRBV29-1 CSVASGQSYSEQYF
TRBJ2-5 TRBV7-6 CASSTLAGGPETQYF
TRBJ1-4 TRBV29-1 CSVELMREGLDNEKLFF
TRBJ2-5 TRBV20-1 CSARDEGLAGEQETQYF
TRBJ2-1 TRBV19 CASSGIAGGYNEQFF
TRBJ2-3 TRBV4-3 CASSQDPGLAGITDTQYF
TRBJ2-5 TRBV7-8 CASSGGSDTEYQETQYF
TRBJ2-3 TRBV4-3 CASSQTLASRSTDTQYF